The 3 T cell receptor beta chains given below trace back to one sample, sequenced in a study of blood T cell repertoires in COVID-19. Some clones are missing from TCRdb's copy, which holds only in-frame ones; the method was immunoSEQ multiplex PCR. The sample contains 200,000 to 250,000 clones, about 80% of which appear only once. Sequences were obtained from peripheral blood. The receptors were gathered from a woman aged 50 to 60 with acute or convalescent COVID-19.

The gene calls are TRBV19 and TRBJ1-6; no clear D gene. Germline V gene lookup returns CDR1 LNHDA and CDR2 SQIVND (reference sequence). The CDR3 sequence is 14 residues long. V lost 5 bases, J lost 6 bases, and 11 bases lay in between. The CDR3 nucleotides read TGTGCCAGTAGTCCCCGCAGGCCTAATTCACCCCTCCACTTT. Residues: CASSPRRPNSPLHF.

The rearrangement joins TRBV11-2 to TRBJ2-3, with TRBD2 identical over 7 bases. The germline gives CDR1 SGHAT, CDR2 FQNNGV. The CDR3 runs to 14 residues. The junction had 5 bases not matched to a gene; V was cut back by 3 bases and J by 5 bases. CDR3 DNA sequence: TGTGCCAGCAGCTTTTCCGCGGGAGAAGATACGCAGTATTTT. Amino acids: CASSFSAGEDTQYF.

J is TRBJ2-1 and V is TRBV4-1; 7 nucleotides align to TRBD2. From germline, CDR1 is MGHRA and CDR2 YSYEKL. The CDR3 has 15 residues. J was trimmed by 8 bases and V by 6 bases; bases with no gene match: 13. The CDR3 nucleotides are TGCGCCAGCAGGAGCTCCCCAGCGGGGCGGCATGAGCAGTTCTTC. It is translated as CASRSSPAGRHEQFF.